Listed here are 18 T cell receptor beta chains from one sample, sequenced in a study of identical twins. A single record per CDR3 protein comes from TCRdb applying MiXCR to the 5' RACE reads. Of 350,000 or so distinct CDR3 sequences listed, roughly 10% are singletons. Sample: naive T cells sorted from blood. These receptors all come from a woman aged 50 to 65 in good health.

This clonotype was picked up a small number of times. The rearrangement joins TRBV7-9 to TRBJ2-5; no clear D. The CDR3 is 13 amino acids. With 2 bases removed from V and 3 bases from J, the gap between germline ends came to 7 bases. CDR1 and CDR2 (germline): SEHNR, FQNEAQ (reference sequence). CDR3 amino acids: CASSLRAEETQYF. CDR3 sequence (DNA): TGTGCCAGCAGCTTACGGGCGGAAGAGACCCAGTACTTC.

This clonotype was observed many times. This chain connects TRBV6-4 to TRBJ2-3; D gene ambiguous. This CDR3 region has 13 residues. V was clipped by 1 base and J by 3 bases, with 5 bases between them. Germline CDR1 MRHNA, CDR2 SNTAGT. CDR3 region: CASSDLRTDTQYF. CDR3 DNA sequence: TGTGCCAGCAGTGACTTAAGGACAGATACGCAGTATTTT.

This clonotype is a singleton in its sample. The genes are TRBV15 and TRBJ2-7; 7 bases line up with TRBD2. The CDR3 extends over 15 amino acids. Germline V lookup: CDR1 LNHNV, CDR2 YYDKDF (reference sequence). V was pared by 1 base and J by 7 bases, with 10 bases of the junction left unmatched. CDR3 region: CATSRVASGRGEQYF. The CDR3 bases are TGTGCCACCAGCAGAGTCGCTAGCGGTCGGGGGGAGCAGTACTTC.

This clonotype was recorded at least ten times. CDR3 sequence (DNA): TGCAGCGTTTCTAGAGACCAAGAGACCCAGTACTTC. Its translation: CSVSRDQETQYF. The gene calls are TRBV29-1 and TRBJ2-5, with D unclear. Germline assignment: CDR1 SQVTM and CDR2 ANQGSEA. The CDR3 extends over 12 amino acids. Trimming left V 5 bases short and J 0 bases short, with 7 bases between.

V gene TRBV30 combines with J gene TRBJ2-3; TRBD2 matches at 7 bases. The CDR3 covers 14 residues. V lost 2 bases to trimming and J lost 0 bases; unmatched junction nucleotides: 2. The V gene's germline CDR1 is GTSNPN and CDR2 SVGIG (reference sequence). The CDR3 nucleotides read TGTGCCTGGAGTCAAGCGGGAAGCACAGATACGCAGTATTTT. This encodes CAWSQAGSTDTQYF.

In regard to this clonotype: Sequence at one end of the junction differs from germline and may be a read error. V and J are TRBV2 and TRBJ2-7; D possibly corresponds to TRBD2 (6 bases). There are 14 residues in the CDR3. Germline-derived CDR1 and CDR2 are SNHLY and FYNNEI. In DNA form, the CDR3 reads TGTGCCAGCCTCGCTGAGGCTAGCGACTACGAGCGGTACTTC. Encoded protein: CASLAEASDYERYF.

V is TRBV20-1 and J is TRBJ2-7; D is unresolved. The V and J ends lost 7 bases and 4 bases respectively, with 17 bases between them. Germline-derived CDR1 and CDR2 are DFQATT and SNEGSKA (reference sequence). This CDR3 has 13 amino acids. The CDR3 nucleotides read TGCAGTGTCAAAACATTCAATTTTTACGAGCAGTACTTC. Translating gives CSVKTFNFYEQYF.

Ten or more counts support this clonotype. The chain has TRBV3-1 and TRBJ1-1, with a tentative D call TRBD1 (5 bases). CDR3 length: 15 residues. Trimming shortened V by 0 bases and J by 3 bases, and 11 bases separated the two germline ends. The germline CDR1 and CDR2 sequences are LGHDT and YNNKEL (reference sequence). CDR3 region: CASSQDGQGDTEAFF. The CDR3, as DNA: TGTGCCAGCAGCCAAGATGGTCAGGGCGACACTGAAGCTTTCTTT.

The rearrangement uses TRBV5-1 and TRBJ1-5; D is uncertain. The length of the CDR3 is 15 residues. V was cut by 0 bases and J by 4 bases, with 11 bases left in between. Germline loops: CDR1 SGHRS, CDR2 YFSETQ. The CDR3 DNA is TGCGCCAGCAGCTTGGACCCACAGCCTAATCAGCCCCAGCATTTT. It codes for CASSLDPQPNQPQHF.

CDR3 amino acids: CATQGQAYYEQYV. CDR3 bases: TGTGCCACCCAGGGACAGGCCTACTACGAGCAGTACGTC. This chain joins TRBV7-9 and TRBJ2-7, with 8 bases lining up with TRBD1. The CDR3 is made up of 13 amino acids. J lost 3 bases, V lost 10 bases, and 8 bases had no gene match. In germline, CDR1 is SEHNR, CDR2 FQNEAQ (reference sequence).

This clonotype was observed a few times. The V and J genes are TRBV18 and TRBJ2-7; D not certain. CDR1 and CDR2 from the germline V gene are KGHSH and LQKENI. The V end was cut by 3 bases, the J end by 2 bases, with 11 bases between. CDR3 length: 14 amino acids. CDR3 bases: TGTGCCAGCTCACCTCCGGTCATCCCCTACGAGCAGTACTTC. Its translation: CASSPPVIPYEQYF.

This clonotype turned up a few times. The chain joins TRBV7-9 to TRBJ2-7; D is undetermined. Trimming took 1 base from V and 0 from J, leaving 7 bases between them. This CDR3 region has 14 residues. Germline-derived CDR1 and CDR2 are SEHNR and FQNEAQ (reference sequence). The DNA of the CDR3 is TGTGCCAGCAGCTTAGACCTAAGCTCCTACGAGCAGTACTTC. This encodes CASSLDLSSYEQYF. The complete variable domain, with remaining parts taken from reference TRBV7-9 and TRBJ2-7, reads DTGVSQNPRHKITKRGQNVTFRCDPISEHNRLYWYRQTLGQGPEFLTYFQNEAQLEKSRLLSDRFSAERPKGSFSTLEIQRTEQGDSAMYLCASSLDLSSYEQYFGPGTRLTVT.

This chain links TRBV11-3 with TRBJ2-3; 7 bases fit TRBD2. The V and J ends lost 3 bases and 2 bases, in that order; junction bases with no gene match: 8. Germline V CDR1 and CDR2: SGHNT, YENEEA. The CDR3 is made up of 16 amino acids. The CDR3 loop is CASSFSLAGTTDTQYF. DNA of the CDR3: TGTGCCAGCAGCTTTTCGTTAGCGGGCACCACAGATACGCAGTATTTT.

V usage is TRBV5-1 and J usage is TRBJ1-1, with D possibly TRBD1 on 6 matching bases. This CDR3 region has 14 residues. Germline V gene sequence: CDR1 SGHRS, CDR2 YFSETQ. V lost 4 bases and J 3 bases, leaving 13 bases between the germline ends. The CDR3 nucleotides are TGCGCCAGCAGCCCCGGTCCAGGGGACACTGAAGCTTTCTTT. Its translation: CASSPGPGDTEAFF.

This clonotype was counted ten times or more. The J gene is TRBJ2-1, the V gene TRBV12-3 or TRBV12-4; 10 positions agree with TRBD2. The CDR3 extends over 17 amino acids. V gave up 3 bases and J gave up 3 bases; unmatched junction bases: 8. CDR3 residues: CASSFASGSPLYNEQFF. The CDR3 DNA reads TGTGCCAGCAGTTTTGCTAGCGGGAGTCCCCTCTACAATGAGCAGTTCTTC.

The chain uses TRBV20-1 and TRBJ2-1, with D possibly TRBD2 on 5 matching bases. Looked up from germline, CDR1 is DFQATT and CDR2 is SNEGSKA (reference sequence). The V end lost 2 bases, the J end lost 4 bases, and 15 bases lay between the germline ends. The length of the CDR3 is 15 residues. The CDR3 loop is CSARSDPRGYNEQFF. CDR3 DNA: TGCAGTGCTAGATCGGACCCCCGAGGGTACAATGAGCAGTTCTTC.

To note about this clonotype: At one boundary the junction diverges from the germline segment, which might be a read error. The chain combines TRBV6-6 with TRBJ2-3; 7 nucleotides agree with TRBD2. From germline, CDR1 is MNHNY and CDR2 SVGAGI (reference sequence). The CDR3 totals 14 residues. The CDR3 coding sequence is TGTGCCAGCAGTTGGGAGCGGGAAACAGATGCGCAGTATTTT. This codes for CASSWERETDAQYF.

This clonotype was picked up a small number of times. The chain recombines TRBV19 with TRBJ2-2, with 9 bases identical to TRBD1. After removal of 5 bases from V and 1 base from J, the junction contained 11 bases not matched to a gene. The CDR3 length is 18 residues. Germline CDR1 reads LNHDA; CDR2 reads SQIVND (reference sequence). In DNA, the CDR3 is TGTGCCAGTAGTGCCAACGGCGGGACAGGGCGGAACACCGGGGAGCTGTTTTTT. As protein: CASSANGGTGRNTGELFF.